This T cell receptor (beta chain) is from a study of molecular identifiers for immune sequencing clone quantification. Whole-study context: Replicate runs used RNA from roughly 21,000 or 96,000 naive CD8 cells, which was split five ways into aliquots, and four of those aliquots were then sequenced.

This CDR3 comprises 19 residues. V dropped 2 bases and J dropped 1; count of bases not matched to a gene: 11. CDR1 is MNHEY and CDR2 is SVGEGT in the germline V gene. Of note for this clonotype: The target antigen is unknown.

Study-wide results and caveats: Spiked TCR RNA from one Jurkat cell reportedly showed up when mixed among over 900,000 naive cells.

TCRdb used MiXCR to reprocess the PCR reads, holding one entry per CDR3 protein. The data show approximately 670,000 distinct CDR3 sequences, around 20% seen once. This sequence joins TRBV6-2 or TRBV6-3 and TRBJ2-5; 12 bases fit TRBD2. Sequencing was done on a sample of naive CD8+ T cells from blood, with Jurkat cell RNA spiked in. Regarding subset: FACS-sorted CD8+CD4-CCR7+CD45RA+ naive T cells. The receptor comes from a human donor in good health. Some libraries in this study had Jurkat cell RNA spiked in. Written as DNA, the CDR3 is TGTGCCAGCAGTTACCATCGGGGTACTAGCGGGAGGACCCAAGAGACCCAGTACTTC. Protein: CASSYHRGTSGRTQETQYF.